The entry that follows covers one T cell receptor (beta chain) sequence. Its antigen is not known. This sample is part of a study of vaccination and CD4 T cells after COVID-19. Turning to the study itself: Participants were vaccinated with two doses, given as either BNT162b2 or mRNA-1273 vaccine.

Germline V CDR1 and CDR2: DFQATT, SNEGSKA (reference sequence). The V and J ends lost 7 bases and 2 bases respectively, with 8 bases between them. The CDR3 contains 11 residues. TCRdb reanalysed the PCR reads using MiXCR and keeps one entry per CDR3 protein. The table lists about 20,000 distinct CDR3 sequences, less than 70% of them singletons. Study-wide results and limits: Spike mono-reactive status applied to 304 of 307 vaccine-specific clones in convalescent patients. In convalescent patients, a median 86.3% of post-vaccine SARS-CoV-2-reactive clones appeared only after vaccination.

The receptor was isolated from a human donor who had recovered from COVID-19. Source: CD4+ T cells from blood, taken after SARS-CoV-2 vaccination. The rearrangement uses TRBV20-1 and TRBJ2-5; D perhaps matches TRBD1 (5 bases). The CDR3 is CSGRTQETQYF. The CDR3 DNA follows: TGCAGTGGTCGGACACAAGAGACCCAGTACTTC.